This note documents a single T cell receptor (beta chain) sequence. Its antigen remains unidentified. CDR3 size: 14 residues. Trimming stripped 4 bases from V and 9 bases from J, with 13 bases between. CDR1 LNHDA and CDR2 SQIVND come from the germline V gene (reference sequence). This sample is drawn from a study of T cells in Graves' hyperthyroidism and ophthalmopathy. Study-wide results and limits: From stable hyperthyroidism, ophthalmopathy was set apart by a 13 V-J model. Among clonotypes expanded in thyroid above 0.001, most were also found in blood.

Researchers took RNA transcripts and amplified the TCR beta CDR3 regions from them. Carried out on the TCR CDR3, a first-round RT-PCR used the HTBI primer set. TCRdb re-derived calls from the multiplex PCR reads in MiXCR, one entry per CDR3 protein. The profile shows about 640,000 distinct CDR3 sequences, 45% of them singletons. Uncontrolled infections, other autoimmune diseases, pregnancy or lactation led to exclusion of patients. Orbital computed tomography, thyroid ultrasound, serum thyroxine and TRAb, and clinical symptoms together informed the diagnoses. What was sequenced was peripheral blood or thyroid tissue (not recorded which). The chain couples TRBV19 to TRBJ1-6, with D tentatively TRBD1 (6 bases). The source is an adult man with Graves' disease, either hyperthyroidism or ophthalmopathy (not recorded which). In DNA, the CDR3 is TGTGCCAGTAGTACCGCAGGGGAGGGTTCACCCCTCCACTTT. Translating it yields CASSTAGEGSPLHF. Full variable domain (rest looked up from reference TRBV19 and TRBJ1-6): DGGITQSPKYLFRKEGQNVTLSCEQNLNHDAMYWYRQDPGQGLRLIYYSQIVNDFQKGDIAEGYSVSREKKESFPLTVTSAQKNPTAFYLCASSTAGEGSPLHFGNGTRLTVT.